A selection of T cell receptor beta chains follows, all from one sample in a study of shared clonotypes between healthy human individuals. Sequencing used immunoSEQ multiplex PCR; TCRdb keeps in-frame clones, though not all of them. This sample yields 950,000 to 1,100,000 clones, of which more than 60% are seen a single time; around 1.4% belongs to the top ten. The sequenced sample consisted of memory CD4+ T cells sorted from blood. Receptors originate from a man aged 18-30 years in good health. The CDR3 runs from the conserved cysteine through the conserved F or W. A D gene is named only where the DNA matches it firmly. Not every row has a clone size; where given, it reads once, few, many or a size class.

j_gene: TRBJ2-3
v_gene: TRBV2
d_gene: TRBD1
abundance: NA
CDR3nt: TGTGCCAGCAAAAACACCGGGACAGAGACAGATACGCAGTATTTT
CDR3aa: CASKNTGTETDTQYF

j_gene: TRBJ1-2
v_gene: TRBV6-1
d_gene: TRBD1
abundance: NA
CDR3nt: TGTGCCAGCAGTTTACAGGGGGCCGGCTATGGCTACACCTTC
CDR3aa: CASSLQGAGYGYTF

j_gene: TRBJ2-7
v_gene: TRBV7-2
d_gene: NA
abundance: NA
CDR3nt: TGTGCCAGCAGCTTAGTGGGCGGGGGCGGTGGCGAGCAGTACTTC
CDR3aa: CASSLVGGGGGEQYF

j_gene: TRBJ2-7
v_gene: TRBV19
d_gene: TRBD1
abundance: NA
CDR3nt: TGTGCCACCGGGACAGGGACCTCCTACGAGCAGTACTTC
CDR3aa: CATGTGTSYEQYF

j_gene: TRBJ1-6
v_gene: TRBV5-6
d_gene: TRBD1
abundance: NA
CDR3nt: TGTGCCAGCAGCCTCCACAGGGGGAATCAATCACCCCTCCACTTT
CDR3aa: CASSLHRGNQSPLHF

j_gene: TRBJ2-7
v_gene: TRBV5-6
d_gene: NA
abundance: NA
CDR3nt: TGTGCCAGCAGCTTGGAAGGCTACGAGCAGTACTTC
CDR3aa: CASSLEGYEQYF

j_gene: TRBJ2-5
v_gene: TRBV2
d_gene: NA
abundance: NA
CDR3nt: TGTGCCATGGACCTCAGGGGGAGGGAGACCCAGTACTTC
CDR3aa: CAMDLRGRETQYF

j_gene: TRBJ2-5
v_gene: TRBV18
d_gene: TRBD1
abundance: NA
CDR3nt: TGTGCCAGCTCACCAAGGGACAGGGTCGAAGAGACCCAGTACTTC
CDR3aa: CASSPRDRVEETQYF

j_gene: TRBJ1-6
v_gene: TRBV6-5
d_gene: NA
abundance: NA
CDR3nt: TGTGCCAGCAGTTACTCGCAGAGCTCCTATAATTCACCCCTCCACTTT
CDR3aa: CASSYSQSSYNSPLHF

j_gene: TRBJ1-1
v_gene: TRBV15
d_gene: NA
abundance: few
CDR3nt: TGTGCCACCAGCAGAGATCCCGCTGAAGCTTTCTTT
CDR3aa: CATSRDPAEAFF

j_gene: TRBJ2-6
v_gene: TRBV19
d_gene: NA
abundance: NA
CDR3nt: TGTGCCAGTACGGTCTCTGGGGCCAACGTCCTGACTTTC
CDR3aa: CASTVSGANVLTF

j_gene: TRBJ2-5
v_gene: TRBV5-1
d_gene: TRBD1
abundance: few
CDR3nt: TGCGCCAGCAGCTCCCGGACAGGCGATGAGGGGACCCAGTACTTC
CDR3aa: CASSSRTGDEGTQYF

j_gene: TRBJ1-1
v_gene: TRBV4-3
d_gene: TRBD1
abundance: NA
CDR3nt: TGCGCCAGCAGCCACGCGGACAGGGGTGACACTGAAGCTTTCTTT
CDR3aa: CASSHADRGDTEAFF

j_gene: TRBJ2-3
v_gene: TRBV4-3
d_gene: NA
abundance: once
CDR3nt: TGCGCCAGCAGCCAAGATGGACCCCGGGGCACAGATACGCAGTATTTT
CDR3aa: CASSQDGPRGTDTQYF

j_gene: TRBJ2-1
v_gene: TRBV7-2
d_gene: TRBD2
abundance: NA
CDR3nt: TGTGCCAGCAGCTTAAGGGGTAGCGGGAGGGCGAGCTCCTACAATGAGCAGTTCTTC
CDR3aa: CASSLRGSGRASSYNEQFF

j_gene: TRBJ1-2
v_gene: TRBV10-3
d_gene: NA
abundance: NA
CDR3nt: TGTGCCATCAGTGACCCACCCGGGGTCAACTATGGCTACACCTTC
CDR3aa: CAISDPPGVNYGYTF

j_gene: TRBJ1-2
v_gene: TRBV18
d_gene: NA
abundance: few
CDR3nt: TGTGCCAGCTCACCTGAGACAGGAGCAATCTATGGCTACACCTTC
CDR3aa: CASSPETGAIYGYTF

j_gene: TRBJ1-5
v_gene: TRBV28
d_gene: NA
abundance: NA
CDR3nt: TGTGCCAGCAGTTCCCCCCGGGACGCCAATCAGCCCCAGCATTTT
CDR3aa: CASSSPRDANQPQHF

j_gene: TRBJ2-3
v_gene: TRBV18
d_gene: NA
abundance: NA
CDR3nt: TGTGCCAGCTCACCAACGACAGGATCTAGCACAGATACGCAGTATTTT
CDR3aa: CASSPTTGSSTDTQYF

j_gene: TRBJ1-4
v_gene: TRBV19
d_gene: NA
abundance: NA
CDR3nt: TGTGCCAGTAGTCTACAGGGTTGGAGTGGAGAAAAACTGTTTTTT
CDR3aa: CASSLQGWSGEKLFF

j_gene: TRBJ1-1
v_gene: TRBV30
d_gene: NA
abundance: NA
CDR3nt: TGTGCCTGGAGGACGGCGGGTAGGTACACTGAAGCTTTCTTT
CDR3aa: CAWRTAGRYTEAFF

j_gene: TRBJ2-1
v_gene: TRBV29-1
d_gene: TRBD2
abundance: NA
CDR3nt: TGCAGCGTGGAGACTAGCGGGATTATGGATGAGCAGTTCTTC
CDR3aa: CSVETSGIMDEQFF

j_gene: TRBJ2-3
v_gene: TRBV30
d_gene: NA
abundance: NA
CDR3nt: TGTGCCTGGACCCTTGGGACCGGAGTGACAGATACGCAGTATTTT
CDR3aa: CAWTLGTGVTDTQYF

j_gene: TRBJ2-1
v_gene: TRBV27
d_gene: TRBD2
abundance: NA
CDR3nt: TGTGCCAGCAGTAAGGGGGCGGGAGGGTGGAATGAGCAGTTCTTC
CDR3aa: CASSKGAGGWNEQFF

j_gene: TRBJ2-5
v_gene: TRBV6-5
d_gene: NA
abundance: NA
CDR3nt: TGTGCCAGCACCAGGACGGGACGCGAGACCCAGTACTTC
CDR3aa: CASTRTGRETQYF

j_gene: TRBJ2-1
v_gene: TRBV7-2
d_gene: TRBD2
abundance: NA
CDR3nt: TGTGCCAGCAGCTTACTAGCGGGAGGCGGGATCTACAATGAGCAGTTCTTC
CDR3aa: CASSLLAGGGIYNEQFF

j_gene: TRBJ1-1
v_gene: TRBV5-4
d_gene: NA
abundance: once
CDR3nt: TGTGCCAGCCAGAAGAGGGAGCAGATAAACACTGAAGCTTTCTTT
CDR3aa: CASQKREQINTEAFF

j_gene: TRBJ2-3
v_gene: TRBV18
d_gene: NA
abundance: NA
CDR3nt: TGTGCCAGCTCACCACTCGAAGCCGATACGCAGTATTTT
CDR3aa: CASSPLEADTQYF

j_gene: TRBJ2-3
v_gene: TRBV19
d_gene: NA
abundance: many
CDR3nt: TGTGCCAGTAGTGTAAACCCCACAGATACGCAGTATTTT
CDR3aa: CASSVNPTDTQYF

j_gene: TRBJ2-2
v_gene: TRBV11-2
d_gene: NA
abundance: NA
CDR3nt: TGTGCCAGCAGCTGGGACTTGAACACCGGGGAGCTGTTTTTT
CDR3aa: CASSWDLNTGELFF

j_gene: TRBJ2-3
v_gene: TRBV6-5
d_gene: NA
abundance: NA
CDR3nt: TGTGCCAGCAAAGCGGTAGATACGCAGTATTTT
CDR3aa: CASKAVDTQYF

j_gene: TRBJ2-7
v_gene: TRBV6-1
d_gene: NA
abundance: NA
CDR3nt: TGTGCCAGCAGTGAATATGGTAGGCAGTTCTACGAGCAGTACTTC
CDR3aa: CASSEYGRQFYEQYF

j_gene: TRBJ1-4
v_gene: TRBV2
d_gene: NA
abundance: many
CDR3nt: TGTGCCAGCAAGTGGGGAGGGCAGGCTAATGAAAAACTGTTTTTT
CDR3aa: CASKWGGQANEKLFF

j_gene: TRBJ1-2
v_gene: TRBV7-2
d_gene: NA
abundance: NA
CDR3nt: TGTGCCAGCAGCCGTGGGCAGGGTTTTATAGATGGCTACACCTTC
CDR3aa: CASSRGQGFIDGYTF

j_gene: TRBJ2-1
v_gene: TRBV6-1
d_gene: TRBD2
abundance: NA
CDR3nt: TGTGCCAGCAGTGAAGGACTAGCGGGGAATGAGCAGTTCTTC
CDR3aa: CASSEGLAGNEQFF

j_gene: TRBJ1-1
v_gene: TRBV5-1
d_gene: TRBD1
abundance: NA
CDR3nt: TGCGCCAGCAGCTACCGGGACAGGGGGCGATTAAGTGGGAAGAACACTGAAGCTTTCTTT
CDR3aa: CASSYRDRGRLSGKNTEAFF

j_gene: TRBJ1-1
v_gene: TRBV23-1
d_gene: TRBD1
abundance: few
CDR3nt: TGCGCCAGCAGTCAACCTGACAGGGGGAACACTGAAGCTTTCTTT
CDR3aa: CASSQPDRGNTEAFF

j_gene: TRBJ1-2
v_gene: TRBV27
d_gene: TRBD1
abundance: NA
CDR3nt: TGTGCCAGCAGTCTCAACTCGGGACAGGGAGGCTATGGCTACACCTTC
CDR3aa: CASSLNSGQGGYGYTF

j_gene: TRBJ1-4
v_gene: TRBV5-1
d_gene: TRBD1
abundance: NA
CDR3nt: TGCGCCAGCAGCTTGGCCGTACAGGGGACTGCTAATGAAAAACTGTTTTTT
CDR3aa: CASSLAVQGTANEKLFF

j_gene: TRBJ2-1
v_gene: TRBV4-3
d_gene: TRBD2
abundance: NA
CDR3nt: TGCGCCAGCAGCCAAGTGTCGGGAGGCAATGAGCAGTTCTTC
CDR3aa: CASSQVSGGNEQFF

j_gene: TRBJ2-3
v_gene: TRBV19
d_gene: NA
abundance: NA
CDR3nt: TGTGCCAGTAGTCCACGGACATACCGTAGCACAGATACGCAGTATTTT
CDR3aa: CASSPRTYRSTDTQYF

j_gene: TRBJ2-7
v_gene: TRBV2
d_gene: TRBD2
abundance: NA
CDR3nt: TGTGCCAGCAGTGATGCTAGCGGGGGGAACTACGAGCAGTACTTC
CDR3aa: CASSDASGGNYEQYF

j_gene: TRBJ1-2
v_gene: TRBV28
d_gene: NA
abundance: few
CDR3nt: TGTGCCAGCAATTCATATAATGGCTACACCTTC
CDR3aa: CASNSYNGYTF

j_gene: TRBJ1-6
v_gene: TRBV19
d_gene: TRBD1
abundance: once
CDR3nt: TGTGCCAGTAGTACCGGGACAGGGCGGAATTCACCCCTCCACTTT
CDR3aa: CASSTGTGRNSPLHF

j_gene: TRBJ2-7
v_gene: TRBV6-5
d_gene: NA
abundance: NA
CDR3nt: TGTGCCAGCAGTTACCCTGGCGGGCGAGAAGTCGAGCAGTACTTC
CDR3aa: CASSYPGGREVEQYF

j_gene: TRBJ2-2
v_gene: TRBV25-1
d_gene: TRBD2
abundance: few
CDR3nt: TGTGCCAGCAGTGAAAGCCCCGGAGCGGGGACGAACACCGGGGAGCTGTTTTTT
CDR3aa: CASSESPGAGTNTGELFF

j_gene: TRBJ2-2
v_gene: TRBV19
d_gene: NA
abundance: few
CDR3nt: TGTGCCAGTAGTTACAGGGAGGTCGGGGAGCTGTTTTTT
CDR3aa: CASSYREVGELFF

j_gene: TRBJ2-1
v_gene: TRBV7-2
d_gene: TRBD2
abundance: NA
CDR3nt: TGTGCCAGCAGCCAAGCTAGCGGGAGGGCCGATGAGCAGTTCTTC
CDR3aa: CASSQASGRADEQFF

j_gene: TRBJ1-6
v_gene: TRBV9
d_gene: TRBD1
abundance: NA
CDR3nt: TGTGCCAGCAGCGCAAGACAGGGGGGGGGTTCACCCCTCCACTTT
CDR3aa: CASSARQGGGSPLHF

j_gene: TRBJ1-1
v_gene: TRBV10-3
d_gene: TRBD1
abundance: NA
CDR3nt: TGTGCCATCAGGGGGACAGGGAACACTGAAGCTTTCTTT
CDR3aa: CAIRGTGNTEAFF

j_gene: TRBJ2-7
v_gene: TRBV7-8
d_gene: TRBD1
abundance: few
CDR3nt: TGTGCCAGCAGCCCGAGGACAGGGGGCTCCTACGAGCAGTACTTC
CDR3aa: CASSPRTGGSYEQYF

j_gene: TRBJ2-1
v_gene: TRBV9
d_gene: NA
abundance: NA
CDR3nt: TGTGCCAGCAGCGGGCAGGGCCGCGGGGATGAGCAGTTCTTC
CDR3aa: CASSGQGRGDEQFF

j_gene: TRBJ2-7
v_gene: TRBV6-5
d_gene: TRBD1
abundance: NA
CDR3nt: TGTGCCAGCCAGGGGACAGGGTCCTACGAGCAGTACTTC
CDR3aa: CASQGTGSYEQYF

j_gene: TRBJ1-6
v_gene: TRBV7-9
d_gene: TRBD1
abundance: NA
CDR3nt: TGTGCCAGCAGCTTAGCGGAACAGGGGGCTGGATATAATTCACCCCTCCACTTT
CDR3aa: CASSLAEQGAGYNSPLHF

j_gene: TRBJ2-5
v_gene: TRBV10-3
d_gene: TRBD2
abundance: NA
CDR3nt: TGTGCCAGCAGCCCGGGAGGGGAATCAGAGACCCAGTACTTC
CDR3aa: CASSPGGESETQYF

j_gene: TRBJ2-3
v_gene: TRBV29-1
d_gene: TRBD2
abundance: NA
CDR3nt: TGCAGCGTTGAGCGGGGGGCGCGAGATACGCAGTATTTT
CDR3aa: CSVERGARDTQYF

j_gene: TRBJ2-7
v_gene: TRBV5-6
d_gene: TRBD1
abundance: NA
CDR3nt: TGTGCCAGCAGCTTGCCGGGACAGGGGTCTTCCTACGAGCAGTACTTC
CDR3aa: CASSLPGQGSSYEQYF

j_gene: TRBJ1-3
v_gene: TRBV13
d_gene: NA
abundance: once
CDR3nt: TGTGCCAGCCAAGAGAAGGGAGCTGGAAACACCATATATTTT
CDR3aa: CASQEKGAGNTIYF

j_gene: TRBJ1-1
v_gene: TRBV2
d_gene: NA
abundance: medium-sized
CDR3nt: TGTGCCAGCAGTGAGGGCACTGAAGCTTTCTTT
CDR3aa: CASSEGTEAFF